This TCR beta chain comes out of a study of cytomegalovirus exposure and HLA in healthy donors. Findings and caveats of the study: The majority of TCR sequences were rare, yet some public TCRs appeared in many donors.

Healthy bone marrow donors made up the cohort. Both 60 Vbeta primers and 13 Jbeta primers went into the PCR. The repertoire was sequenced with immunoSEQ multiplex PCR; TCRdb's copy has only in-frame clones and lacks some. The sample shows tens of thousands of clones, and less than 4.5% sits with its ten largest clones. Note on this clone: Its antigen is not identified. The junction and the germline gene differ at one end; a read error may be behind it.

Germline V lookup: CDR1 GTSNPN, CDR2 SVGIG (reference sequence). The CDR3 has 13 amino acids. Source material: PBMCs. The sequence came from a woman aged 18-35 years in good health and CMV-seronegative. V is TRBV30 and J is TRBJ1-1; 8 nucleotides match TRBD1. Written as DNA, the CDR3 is TGTGCCTGGTCAGGACAGGGCTACACTGAAGATTTCTTT. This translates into CAWSGQGYTEDFF.